A selection of T cell receptor beta chains follows, all from one sample in a study of cytomegalovirus exposure and HLA in healthy donors. TCRdb keeps only in-frame clones here, not all; method: immunoSEQ multiplex PCR. The sample contains 170,000 or so clones, 75% to 85% of which appear only once. Sequences were obtained from PBMCs. These receptors were obtained from a woman aged 25 to 39 in good health and CMV-seronegative. CDR3s include the opening cysteine and the closing phenylalanine or tryptophan. Each record gives: J gene, clone size, V gene, D gene, CDR3 DNA, CDR3 protein. D genes are given only for firm matches. Clone size is not always given. Where it is, it says once, few, many or a class for expanded clones.

J gene: TRBJ2-1; clone size: few; V gene: TRBV27; D gene: -; CDR3 DNA: TGTGCCAGCAGTTTATCAGGGGTTGAGCAGTTCTTC; CDR3 protein: CASSLSGVEQFF
J gene: TRBJ2-5; clone size: -; V gene: TRBV27; D gene: -; CDR3 DNA: TGTGCCAGCAGTTTATCCGGGGTATCGGGAGAGACCCAGTACTTC; CDR3 protein: CASSLSGVSGETQYF
J gene: TRBJ1-5; clone size: once; V gene: TRBV4-3; D gene: -; CDR3 DNA: TGCGCCAGCAGCCAATCCGGGAATTATCCATATAGCAATCAGCCCCAGCATTTT; CDR3 protein: CASSQSGNYPYSNQPQHF
J gene: TRBJ1-6; clone size: -; V gene: TRBV28; D gene: -; CDR3 DNA: TGTGCCAGCAGTTTATCGGGGATTGAGACACCCCTCCACTTT; CDR3 protein: CASSLSGIETPLHF
J gene: TRBJ2-7; clone size: few; V gene: TRBV6-1; D gene: TRBD2; CDR3 DNA: TGTGCCAGCAGTGAACTAGCGGGGGCCGCCATCGGGTACGAGCAGTACTTC; CDR3 protein: CASSELAGAAIGYEQYF
J gene: TRBJ2-7; clone size: -; V gene: TRBV9; D gene: TRBD1; CDR3 DNA: TGTGCCAGCAGCCTTTACGGGACAGGGGGAGACGAGCAGTACTTC; CDR3 protein: CASSLYGTGGDEQYF
J gene: TRBJ2-1; clone size: -; V gene: TRBV5-5; D gene: -; CDR3 DNA: TGTGCCAGCAGCTTGGGGGCTAGCGCAGGGGGTGAGCAGTTCTTC; CDR3 protein: CASSLGASAGGEQFF
J gene: TRBJ1-2; clone size: once; V gene: TRBV19; D gene: TRBD1; CDR3 DNA: TGTGCCAGTAGTATACGGGGACAGAACTATGGCTACACCTTT; CDR3 protein: CASSIRGQNYGYTF
J gene: TRBJ2-2; clone size: once; V gene: TRBV5-1; D gene: -; CDR3 DNA: TGCGCCAGCAGGGAGGGGTCTTGGCGCACCGGGGAGCTGTTTTTT; CDR3 protein: CASREGSWRTGELFF
J gene: TRBJ2-3; clone size: -; V gene: TRBV19; D gene: TRBD2; CDR3 DNA: TGTGCCAGTAGCCGGCAGAGCGGGGGGACAGATACGCAGTATTTT; CDR3 protein: CASSRQSGGTDTQYF
J gene: TRBJ1-1; clone size: -; V gene: TRBV6-6; D gene: -; CDR3 DNA: TGTGCCAGCTTAGGGACTTACACTGAAGCTTTCTTT; CDR3 protein: CASLGTYTEAFF
J gene: TRBJ1-3; clone size: -; V gene: TRBV6-5; D gene: -; CDR3 DNA: TGTGCCAGCAGTCTAGGGGGAACTGGAAACACCATATATTTT; CDR3 protein: CASSLGGTGNTIYF
J gene: TRBJ1-2; clone size: -; V gene: TRBV5-4; D gene: -; CDR3 DNA: TGTGCCAGCAGCTTCGGGGGTACGGCCTATGGCTACACCTTC; CDR3 protein: CASSFGGTAYGYTF
J gene: TRBJ1-5; clone size: -; V gene: TRBV7-9; D gene: -; CDR3 DNA: TGTGCCAGCAGCTTAGGAGATCAGCCCCAGCATTTT; CDR3 protein: CASSLGDQPQHF
J gene: TRBJ1-2; clone size: -; V gene: TRBV27; D gene: -; CDR3 DNA: TGTGCCAGCTCAAGCAGGGTCAACGGGGGCTATGGCTACACCTTC; CDR3 protein: CASSSRVNGGYGYTF
J gene: TRBJ1-5; clone size: -; V gene: TRBV28; D gene: -; CDR3 DNA: TGTGCCAGCAGTTTATTAAAGGGGAATCAGCCCCAGCATTTT; CDR3 protein: CASSLLKGNQPQHF
J gene: TRBJ1-1; clone size: -; V gene: TRBV28; D gene: -; CDR3 DNA: TGTGCCAGCAGCCCCCGGGTTTACAGTGTCGGGGTAAACACTGAAGCTTTCTTT; CDR3 protein: CASSPRVYSVGVNTEAFF
J gene: TRBJ2-3; clone size: -; V gene: TRBV4-2; D gene: TRBD2; CDR3 DNA: TGTGCCAGCAGCCAGCAAACTAGCGGGAGGGCCAGCACAGATACGCAGTATTTT; CDR3 protein: CASSQQTSGRASTDTQYF
J gene: TRBJ2-6; clone size: -; V gene: TRBV6-1; D gene: -; CDR3 DNA: TGTGCCAGCAGTGAACTAAGGAGTGGGGCCAGTTTAGGGTCTGGGGCCAACGGCCTGACTTTC; CDR3 protein: CASSELRSGASLGSGANGLTF
J gene: TRBJ1-4; clone size: few; V gene: TRBV7-9; D gene: TRBD1; CDR3 DNA: TGTGCCAGCAGCCCCCGACAGGGAGGATTTAATGAAAAACTGTTTTTT; CDR3 protein: CASSPRQGGFNEKLFF
J gene: TRBJ2-2; clone size: -; V gene: TRBV18; D gene: -; CDR3 DNA: TGTGCCAGCTCACCGTCTGGTCGAGGGTCCACCGGGGAGCTGTTTTTT; CDR3 protein: CASSPSGRGSTGELFF
J gene: TRBJ2-3; clone size: -; V gene: TRBV28; D gene: -; CDR3 DNA: TGTGCCAGCAGGCAGGGTTTTGATACGCAGTATTTT; CDR3 protein: CASRQGFDTQYF
J gene: TRBJ2-7; clone size: once; V gene: TRBV19; D gene: -; CDR3 DNA: TGTGCCAGTAGCCCCGTCCCCTACGAGCAGTACTTC; CDR3 protein: CASSPVPYEQYF
J gene: TRBJ2-4; clone size: -; V gene: TRBV28; D gene: -; CDR3 DNA: TGTGCCAGCAATGGAATCGGCGGCAAAAACATTCAGTACTTC; CDR3 protein: CASNGIGGKNIQYF
J gene: TRBJ2-5; clone size: -; V gene: TRBV6-5; D gene: -; CDR3 DNA: TGTGCCAGCAGTCGATACCGACTATCCCAAGAGACCCAGTACTTC; CDR3 protein: CASSRYRLSQETQYF
J gene: TRBJ2-2; clone size: -; V gene: TRBV6-1; D gene: -; CDR3 DNA: TGTGCCAGCACCAGACAGACCGGGGAGCTGTTTTTT; CDR3 protein: CASTRQTGELFF
J gene: TRBJ2-5; clone size: -; V gene: TRBV27; D gene: TRBD2; CDR3 DNA: TGTGCCAGCAGTCACGGGGGGGCCCGAGAGACCCAGTACTTC; CDR3 protein: CASSHGGARETQYF
J gene: TRBJ2-4; clone size: -; V gene: TRBV19; D gene: -; CDR3 DNA: TGTGCCAGTAGTATGGGGGGTTATAGTCAGTACTTC; CDR3 protein: CASSMGGYSQYF
J gene: TRBJ1-3; clone size: -; V gene: TRBV19; D gene: TRBD1; CDR3 DNA: TGTGCCAGTAGCCGGACAGGGAGCTCTGGAAACACCATATATTTT; CDR3 protein: CASSRTGSSGNTIYF
J gene: TRBJ2-7; clone size: -; V gene: TRBV7-2; D gene: -; CDR3 DNA: TGTGCCAGCAGCTTAGCGAGGGCAGGGGGGAACTACGAGCAGTACTTC; CDR3 protein: CASSLARAGGNYEQYF
J gene: TRBJ2-2; clone size: few; V gene: TRBV7-9; D gene: TRBD1; CDR3 DNA: TGTGCCAGCACCAACATCCCGGGACAGGACACCGGGGAGCTGTTTTTT; CDR3 protein: CASTNIPGQDTGELFF
J gene: TRBJ1-5; clone size: -; V gene: TRBV16; D gene: -; CDR3 DNA: TGTGCCAGCAGCCAAGTGGGGGCTGGGGGCAATCAGCCCCAGCATTTT; CDR3 protein: CASSQVGAGGNQPQHF
J gene: TRBJ2-2; clone size: few; V gene: TRBV7-9; D gene: TRBD1; CDR3 DNA: TGTTCCAGCAGCTCCGACAGGGGAAGGACCGGGGAGCTGTTTTTT; CDR3 protein: CSSSSDRGRTGELFF
J gene: TRBJ1-4; clone size: -; V gene: TRBV27; D gene: -; CDR3 DNA: TGTGCCAGCGGCGGGGGGGCTAATGAAAAACTGTTTTTT; CDR3 protein: CASGGGANEKLFF
J gene: TRBJ1-3; clone size: -; V gene: TRBV18; D gene: TRBD1; CDR3 DNA: TGTGCCAGCTCACCGATACCGGGACAGTTTTCTGGAAACACCATATATTTT; CDR3 protein: CASSPIPGQFSGNTIYF
J gene: TRBJ1-1; clone size: -; V gene: TRBV18; D gene: -; CDR3 DNA: TGTGCCAGCTCACCACAGGGAGCCATGAACACTGAAGCTTTCTTT; CDR3 protein: CASSPQGAMNTEAFF
J gene: TRBJ2-3; clone size: -; V gene: TRBV10-2; D gene: TRBD2; CDR3 DNA: TGCGCCAGCAGTGTGGGACTAGCGGGGGGAGATACGCAGTATTTT; CDR3 protein: CASSVGLAGGDTQYF
J gene: TRBJ2-1; clone size: -; V gene: TRBV6-4; D gene: TRBD2; CDR3 DNA: TGTGCCAGCAGTGCATCTAGCGGGGGGGCATTTGCTGAGCAGTTCTTC; CDR3 protein: CASSASSGGAFAEQFF
J gene: TRBJ1-6; clone size: -; V gene: TRBV5-8; D gene: -; CDR3 DNA: TGTGCCAGCAGCTTGGTCGTTGACTCAACGATAAATTCACCCCTCCACTTT; CDR3 protein: CASSLVVDSTINSPLHF
J gene: TRBJ2-1; clone size: -; V gene: TRBV19; D gene: TRBD2; CDR3 DNA: TGTGCCAGTAACCCCTCAAGCGGGGGGGTCCATGAGCAGTTCTTC; CDR3 protein: CASNPSSGGVHEQFF
J gene: TRBJ2-3; clone size: -; V gene: TRBV5-1; D gene: TRBD2; CDR3 DNA: TGCGCCAGCAGCTTGGGGACTAGCGGTAGCACAGATACGCAGTATTTT; CDR3 protein: CASSLGTSGSTDTQYF
J gene: TRBJ2-1; clone size: -; V gene: TRBV5-6; D gene: TRBD1; CDR3 DNA: TGTGCCAGCAGCTGGATGGGACAGAACAATGAGCAGTTCTTC; CDR3 protein: CASSWMGQNNEQFF
J gene: TRBJ2-1; clone size: -; V gene: TRBV18; D gene: TRBD2; CDR3 DNA: TGTGCCAGCTCACCATACGTCGAGACTAGCGGGAGCGATGAGCAGTTCTTC; CDR3 protein: CASSPYVETSGSDEQFF
J gene: TRBJ2-1; clone size: -; V gene: TRBV7-8; D gene: TRBD1; CDR3 DNA: TGTGCCAGCAGCCACGGGCGACAGGGTTCGTTCTTC; CDR3 protein: CASSHGRQGSFF
J gene: TRBJ2-5; clone size: once; V gene: TRBV7-2; D gene: TRBD2; CDR3 DNA: TGTGCCAGCAGCTTAGGTGTCCTAGCGGGTTTGGCAGAGACCCAGTACTTC; CDR3 protein: CASSLGVLAGLAETQYF
J gene: TRBJ1-2; clone size: -; V gene: TRBV18; D gene: -; CDR3 DNA: TGTGCCAGCTCCCCCCAGGGGCGGTCCCAATATGGCTACACCTTC; CDR3 protein: CASSPQGRSQYGYTF
J gene: TRBJ2-7; clone size: -; V gene: TRBV6-5; D gene: -; CDR3 DNA: TGTGCCAGCAGTCCGGGATACAACTACGAGCAGTACTTC; CDR3 protein: CASSPGYNYEQYF
J gene: TRBJ2-7; clone size: -; V gene: TRBV2; D gene: -; CDR3 DNA: TGTGCCAGCAGTGAACGCTACGAGCAGTACTTC; CDR3 protein: CASSERYEQYF
J gene: TRBJ1-5; clone size: -; V gene: TRBV5-6; D gene: -; CDR3 DNA: TGTGCCAGCAGCTTGGGGTCCGGCGGGCATAGCAATCAGCCCCAGCATTTT; CDR3 protein: CASSLGSGGHSNQPQHF
J gene: TRBJ1-2; clone size: -; V gene: TRBV28; D gene: -; CDR3 DNA: TGTGCCAGCAGCCCTAGGACAGCCGATCTCTATGGCTACACCTTC; CDR3 protein: CASSPRTADLYGYTF
J gene: TRBJ2-3; clone size: -; V gene: TRBV6-4; D gene: -; CDR3 DNA: TGTGCCAGCAGTGTTCGGGCAGGGTCCACAGATACGCAGTATTTT; CDR3 protein: CASSVRAGSTDTQYF
J gene: TRBJ1-2; clone size: -; V gene: TRBV5-5; D gene: TRBD1; CDR3 DNA: TGTGCCAGCAGCCAACTCGGACAGGGCGGCTACACCTTC; CDR3 protein: CASSQLGQGGYTF
J gene: TRBJ1-4; clone size: few; V gene: TRBV25-1; D gene: TRBD1; CDR3 DNA: TGTGCCAGCAGTAACACCGGGACAGGGGATGAAAAACTGTTTTTT; CDR3 protein: CASSNTGTGDEKLFF
J gene: TRBJ1-5; clone size: -; V gene: TRBV20-1; D gene: -; CDR3 DNA: TGCAGTGCTAGGGAGGAGGCCCAGCATTTT; CDR3 protein: CSAREEAQHF
J gene: TRBJ1-3; clone size: -; V gene: TRBV7-2; D gene: -; CDR3 DNA: TGTGCCAGCAGCCCGACAGGTCCTGGATGGGGAAACACCATATATTTT; CDR3 protein: CASSPTGPGWGNTIYF